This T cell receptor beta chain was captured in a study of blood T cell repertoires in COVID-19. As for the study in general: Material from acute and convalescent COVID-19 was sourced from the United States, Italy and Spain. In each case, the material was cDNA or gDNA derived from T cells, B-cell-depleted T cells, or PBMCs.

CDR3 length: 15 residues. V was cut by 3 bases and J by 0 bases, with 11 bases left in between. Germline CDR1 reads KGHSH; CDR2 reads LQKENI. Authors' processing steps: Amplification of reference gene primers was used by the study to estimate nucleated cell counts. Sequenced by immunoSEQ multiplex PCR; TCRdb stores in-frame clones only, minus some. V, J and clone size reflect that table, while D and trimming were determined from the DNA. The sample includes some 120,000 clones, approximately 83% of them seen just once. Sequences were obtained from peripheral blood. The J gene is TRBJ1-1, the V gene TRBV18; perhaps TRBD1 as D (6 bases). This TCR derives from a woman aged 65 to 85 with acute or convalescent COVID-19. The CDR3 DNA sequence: TGTGCCAGCTCACCGTTGGGGGACATGAACACTGAAGCTTTCTTT. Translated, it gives CASSPLGDMNTEAFF.